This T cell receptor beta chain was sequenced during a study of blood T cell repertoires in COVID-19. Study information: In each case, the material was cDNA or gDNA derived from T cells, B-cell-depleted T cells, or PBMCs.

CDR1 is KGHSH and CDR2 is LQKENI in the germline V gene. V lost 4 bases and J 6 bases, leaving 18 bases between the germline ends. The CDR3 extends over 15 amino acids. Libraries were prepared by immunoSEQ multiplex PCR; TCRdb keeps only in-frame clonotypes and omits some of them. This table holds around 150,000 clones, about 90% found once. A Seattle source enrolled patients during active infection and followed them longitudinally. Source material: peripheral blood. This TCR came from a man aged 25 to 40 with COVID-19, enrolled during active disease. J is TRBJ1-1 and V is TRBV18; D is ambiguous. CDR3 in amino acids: CASSLKEGLYAEAFF. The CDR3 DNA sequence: TGTGCCAGCTCACTTAAGGAGGGCCTCTACGCTGAAGCTTTCTTT. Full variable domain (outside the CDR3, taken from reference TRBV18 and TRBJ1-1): NAGVMQNPRHLVRRRGQEARLRCSPMKGHSHVYWYRQLPEEGLKFMVYLQKENIIDESGMPKERFSAEFPKEGPSILRIQQVVRGDSAAYFCASSLKEGLYAEAFFGQGTRLTVV.